These 11 T cell receptor beta chains share one sample of origin, sequenced in a study of blood T cell repertoires in COVID-19. Here immunoSEQ multiplex PCR was the method, and the copy in TCRdb shows in-frame clones only, minus some. The table shows more than 40,000 clones, with 65% to 90% occurring only once. Input material: peripheral blood. Receptors originate from a woman of 80 years or more with acute or convalescent COVID-19.

This chain links TRBV3-1 (or the pseudogene TRBV3-2) with TRBJ2-1; 16 bases are shared with TRBD2. J lost 4 bases, V lost 3 bases, and 12 bases had no gene match. The germline gives CDR1 LGHDT, CDR2 YNNKEL (reference sequence). The CDR3 runs 20 residues. CDR3 nucleotides: TGTGCCAGCAGCCATCCCTCCGGGACTAGCGGGGGGGCAACATACAATGAGCAGTTCTTC. Amino acids: CASSHPSGTSGGATYNEQFF.

This chain connects TRBV12-5 to TRBJ1-4; D possibly corresponds to TRBD1 (5 bases). The CDR3 is 15 residues long. V was shortened by 2 bases and J by 7 bases, with 14 bases between the two germline ends. Per the germline V gene, CDR1 is LGHNT and CDR2 is FRNRAP. CDR3 region: CASGLPGARGEKLFF. The CDR3 nucleotides read TGTGCTAGTGGTTTGCCCGGGGCGCGGGGTGAAAAACTGTTTTTT.

The chain employs TRBV7-9 and TRBJ1-1; D is unclear. Per germline, CDR1 SEHNR and CDR2 FQNEAQ (reference sequence). V lost 1 base and J 1 base, leaving 7 bases between the germline ends. The CDR3 totals 14 residues. The CDR3 sequence is CASSLGGANTEAFF. CDR3 sequence (DNA): TGTGCCAGCAGCTTAGGAGGAGCGAACACTGAAGCTTTCTTT.

This sequence joins TRBV6-4 and TRBJ2-1, with 7 bases lining up with TRBD2. The V and J ends lost 4 bases and 4 bases, in that order; junction bases with no gene match: 7. CDR3 length: 15 residues. The germline CDR1 and CDR2 sequences are MRHNA and SNTAGT. CDR3 loop: CASSVAPGGYNEQFF. The CDR3 coding sequence is TGTGCCAGCAGTGTGGCGCCGGGGGGTTACAATGAGCAGTTCTTC.

The genes are TRBV19 and TRBJ2-1; possibly TRBD1 for D (6 bases). Trimming shortened V by 6 bases and J by 10 bases, and 19 bases separated the two germline ends. This CDR3 has 14 residues. Germline-derived CDR1 and CDR2 are LNHDA and SQIVND (reference sequence). The chain's CDR3 is CASSGTYSLFEQFF. Here the CDR3 DNA reads TGTGCCAGTAGCGGGACATATTCTTTATTCGAGCAGTTCTTC.

This chain uses TRBV5-4 with TRBJ2-4, with a tentative D call TRBD2 (5 bases). From germline, CDR1 is SGHNT and CDR2 YYREEE (reference sequence). This CDR3 has 15 amino acids. V lost 4 bases to trimming and J lost 0 bases, with 11 bases between them. The chain's CDR3 is CASSARGKAKNIQYF. The DNA of the CDR3 is TGTGCCAGCAGCGCCCGAGGGAAAGCCAAAAACATTCAGTACTTC. Supplemented by reference TRBV5-4 and TRBJ2-4, the full variable domain reads ETGVTQSPTHLIKTRGQQVTLRCSSQSGHNTVSWYQQALGQGPQFIFQYYREEENGRGNFPPRFSGLQFPNYSSELNVNALELDDSALYLCASSARGKAKNIQYFGAGTRLSVL.

The chain is built from TRBV4-2 and TRBJ2-5, with TRBD2 matching over 9 bases. The CDR3 has 16 amino acids. Losses at the gene ends were 1 base for V and 7 bases for J; bases not matched to a gene: 10. Germline V gives CDR1 LGHNA, CDR2 YNFKEQ. This chain's CDR3 is CASSQAQTSGGRTQYF. The CDR3 DNA reads TGTGCCAGCAGCCAAGCCCAGACTAGCGGTGGGAGGACCCAGTACTTC.

J is TRBJ1-2 and V is TRBV12-3 or TRBV12-4, with D unclear. V lost 7 bases and J lost 0, with 6 bases in between. The CDR3 runs to 12 residues. The CDR3 region is CASTSPNYGYTF. In DNA form, the CDR3 reads TGTGCCAGCACCTCCCCTAACTATGGCTACACCTTC.

J is TRBJ2-1 and V is TRBV5-1; TRBD2 matches 7 bases. The CDR3 length is 14 residues. In germline, CDR1 is SGHRS, CDR2 YFSETQ. V was pared by 5 bases and J by 2 bases, with 4 bases of the junction left unmatched. This CDR3 is CASRPGGTYNEQFF. For the CDR3, the DNA is TGCGCCAGCAGACCCGGGGGGACCTACAATGAGCAGTTCTTC.

The rearrangement uses TRBV5-4 and TRBJ1-4, with 8 nucleotides matching TRBD1. The CDR3 is 14 residues long. Losses at the gene ends were 2 bases for V and 3 bases for J; bases not matched to a gene: 0. The germline CDR1 and CDR2 sequences are SGHNT and YYREEE (reference sequence). The CDR3 DNA reads TGTGCCAGCAGCTTACAGGGGGCTAATGAAAAACTGTTTTTT. As protein: CASSLQGANEKLFF.

The chain recombines TRBV10-2 with TRBJ2-1; TRBD1 matches at 8 bases. This CDR3 contains 15 residues. Germline-derived CDR1 and CDR2 are WSHSY and SAAADI. V gave up 4 bases and J gave up 4 bases; unmatched junction bases: 6. The CDR3 loop is CASSVPGQGYNEQFF. CDR3 coding DNA: TGCGCCAGCAGTGTCCCCGGACAGGGATACAATGAGCAGTTCTTC.